A selection of T cell receptor beta chains follows, all from one sample in a study of T-cell reconstitution after alpha-beta-depleted transplantation in children. TCRdb processed the PCR reads anew with MiXCR; each CDR3 protein has one entry. In the table there are almost 500,000 distinct CDR3 sequences, around 12% of which are singletons. Sequenced here: PBMCs from the stem cell graft donor, sampled from the stem cell graft. Receptors were obtained from a human donor who donated a stem cell graft to a child with combined immunodeficiency. Both conserved end residues are part of each CDR3. Fields, in order: clone size, D gene, V gene, J gene, CDR3 protein, CDR3 DNA. D genes are given only for firm matches. Where a row states a size, it is once, few, many or the class of an expanded clone; other rows omit it.

>few|NA|TRBV25-1|TRBJ1-2
CASSARRSNGYTF
TGTGCCAGCAGTGCGCGCAGGAGTAATGGCTACACCTTC
>many|NA|TRBV9|TRBJ1-6
CASSARRENSPLHF
TGTGCCAGCAGCGCTCGACGAGAGAATTCACCCCTCCACTTT
>few|NA|TRBV6-2/TRBV6-3|TRBJ1-5
CASSWGGAPRIGSNQPQHF
TGTGCCAGCAGCTGGGGGGGCGCACCTCGGATTGGTAGCAATCAGCCCCAGCATTTT
>many|NA|TRBV5-1|TRBJ2-2
CASSLVGGDTGELFF
TGCGCCAGCAGCTTGGTCGGGGGAGACACCGGGGAGCTGTTTTTT
>many|NA|TRBV5-1|TRBJ2-1
CASSLSSGNNEQFF
TGCGCCAGCAGCTTGTCGTCGGGTAACAATGAGCAGTTCTTC
>many|NA|TRBV12-3/TRBV12-4|TRBJ2-2
CASSFYGARLGGELFF
TGTGCCAGCAGTTTCTACGGGGCGAGATTGGGCGGGGAGCTGTTTTTT
>few|NA|TRBV12-3/TRBV12-4|TRBJ1-2
CASSPGPSGYTF
TGTGCCAGCAGCCCCGGGCCATCGGGCTACACCTTC
>many|NA|TRBV27|TRBJ1-2
CASSLSPKNYGYTF
TGTGCCAGCAGTTTATCGCCGAAAAACTATGGCTACACCTTC
>few|NA|TRBV20-1|TRBJ2-3
CSARTGSDTQYF
TGCAGTGCTAGAACGGGTTCGGATACGCAGTATTTT
>few|NA|TRBV10-3|TRBJ1-1
CAIRRDGGSTEAFF
TGTGCCATCAGGCGGGACGGGGGAAGCACTGAAGCTTTCTTT
>NA|NA|TRBV6-1|TRBJ2-7
CASRERDPGVYEQYF
TGTGCCAGCAGAGAACGGGACCCCGGGGTCTACGAGCAGTACTTC
>few|TRBD1|TRBV5-1|TRBJ1-2
CASSFLYGQGADYGYTF
TGCGCCAGCAGCTTCTTATATGGACAGGGGGCGGACTATGGCTACACCTTC
>few|NA|TRBV2|TRBJ1-1
CASSLQGHGTEAFF
TGTGCCAGCAGTCTACAGGGACATGGTACTGAAGCTTTCTTT
>few|NA|TRBV27|TRBJ1-5
CASSLSPSRFSNQPQHF
TGTGCCAGCAGTTTATCCCCGAGCCGGTTTAGCAATCAGCCCCAGCATTTT
>few|NA|TRBV2|TRBJ2-6
CASSGGDTSGANVLTF
TGTGCCAGCAGCGGAGGAGACACCTCTGGGGCCAACGTCCTGACTTTC
>NA|TRBD1|TRBV20-1|TRBJ1-5
CSARPPGGIRNQPQHF
TGCAGTGCTAGGCCTCCAGGGGGAATTCGCAATCAGCCCCAGCATTTT
>few|NA|TRBV7-2|TRBJ2-7
CASSRVPYEQYF
TGTGCCAGCAGCCGGGTACCCTACGAGCAGTACTTC
>many|TRBD1|TRBV12-3/TRBV12-4|TRBJ1-2
CASSFSGQGSYGYTF
TGTGCCAGCAGTTTTTCGGGACAGGGTAGCTATGGCTACACCTTC
>NA|NA|TRBV6-1|TRBJ2-3
CASSGQTTDTKYF
TGTGCCAGCTCAGGACAGACGACAGATACGAAGTATTTT
>many|NA|TRBV29-1|TRBJ2-2
CSVHRGNTGELFF
TGCAGCGTTCACCGGGGGAACACCGGGGAGCTGTTTTTT
>many|NA|TRBV29-1|TRBJ2-2
CSVDPQGWTGELFF
TGCAGCGTTGATCCGCAGGGGTGGACCGGGGAGCTGTTTTTT
>NA|NA|TRBV7-2|TRBJ1-1
CASSLVPGQMNTEAFF
TGTGCCAGCAGCTTAGTCCCGGGGCAAATGAACACTGAAGCTTTCTTT